A selection of T cell receptor beta chains follows, all from one sample in a study of CD8 T cells in ankylosing spondylitis. TCRdb recomputed calls from the 5' RACE reads with MiXCR, one row per CDR3 protein. This repertoire shows fewer than 550,000 distinct CDR3 sequences, about 5.7% found once; its top ten account for roughly 3.5%. The sequenced sample was blood, either unsorted or a sorted T cell fraction (not recorded which). These receptor sequences come from a male donor with ankylosing spondylitis. Both conserved end residues are part of each CDR3. The order of the fields is V gene, D gene, clone size, J gene, CDR3 protein, CDR3 DNA. A D gene is named only where the DNA matches it firmly. Clone size is shown for a subset of rows, as once, few, many or a class of expanded clone.

>TRBV7-2|TRBD2|.|TRBJ2-3
CASRIGLAGADTQYF
TGTGCCAGCAGGATCGGACTAGCGGGGGCAGATACGCAGTATTTT
>TRBV7-9|TRBD1|few|TRBJ2-3
CASSFDLGQALNTQYF
TGTGCCAGCAGCTTCGATTTGGGACAGGCTCTAAATACGCAGTATTTT
>TRBV7-8|TRBD2|few|TRBJ2-1
CASLSGSSYNEQFF
TGTGCCAGTCTCAGCGGGAGCTCCTACAATGAGCAGTTCTTC
>TRBV5-6|.|many|TRBJ2-1
CASSFREPEREQFF
TGTGCCAGCAGCTTCCGGGAGCCAGAAAGGGAGCAGTTCTTC
>TRBV29-1|TRBD2|many|TRBJ2-5
CSVQLAQFQETQYF
TGCAGCGTCCAACTAGCGCAGTTTCAAGAGACCCAGTACTTC
>TRBV7-9|.|.|TRBJ2-7
CASSLVDSVTAEQYF
TGTGCCAGCAGCTTAGTCGATAGTGTGACAGCCGAGCAGTACTTC
>TRBV11-3|TRBD1|few|TRBJ2-1
CASSSPWGTGNNEQFF
TGTGCCAGCAGCTCGCCCTGGGGGACAGGGAACAATGAGCAGTTCTTC
>TRBV29-1|.|few|TRBJ2-1
CSVEGTGSYNEQFF
TGCAGCGTTGAAGGGACCGGATCCTACAATGAGCAGTTCTTC
>TRBV9|TRBD2|many|TRBJ2-1
CASSGLAGGPYNEQFF
TGTGCCAGCAGCGGATTAGCGGGAGGTCCCTACAATGAGCAGTTCTTC
>TRBV7-6|TRBD1|few|TRBJ1-2
CASSNTGGNYGYTF
TGTGCCAGCAGCAATACAGGGGGTAACTATGGCTACACCTTC
>TRBV20-1|TRBD1|many|TRBJ2-5
CSARDLQGAKTQYF
TGCAGTGCTAGAGATTTACAGGGGGCGAAGACCCAGTACTTC
>TRBV5-1|.|.|TRBJ2-5
CASQIYAGETQYF
TGCGCCAGCCAAATATATGCCGGGGAGACCCAGTACTTC
>TRBV3-1|.|many|TRBJ1-1
CASSQDQGAFF
TGTGCCAGCAGCCAAGATCAGGGCGCTTTCTTT
>TRBV20-1|.|few|TRBJ2-2
CSASTGIDTGELFF
TGCAGTGCTAGTACGGGGATAGACACCGGGGAGCTGTTTTTT
>TRBV27|.|many|TRBJ2-7
CASSPGGGAYEQYF
TGTGCCAGCAGTCCCGGAGGGGGTGCCTACGAGCAGTACTTC
>TRBV6-8|.|many|TRBJ2-7
CASRGRLYEQYF
TGTGCCAGCAGGGGAAGGCTCTACGAGCAGTACTTC
>TRBV15|.|few|TRBJ2-7
CATSPPGPRYEQYF
TGTGCCACCAGCCCGCCAGGGCCGCGGTACGAGCAGTACTTC
>TRBV5-1|TRBD1|many|TRBJ2-2
CASSWKGRGTGTGELFF
TGCGCCAGCAGCTGGAAGGGCCGCGGGACAGGGACCGGGGAGCTGTTTTTT
>TRBV5-1|TRBD2|.|TRBJ2-1
CASSPGDYRHNEQFF
TGCGCCAGCAGCCCTGGGGACTACCGACACAATGAGCAGTTCTTC
>TRBV4-2|TRBD1|many|TRBJ2-2
CASSQAGTGGEGTGELFF
TGTGCCAGCAGCCAAGCGGGGACAGGGGGTGAGGGCACCGGGGAGCTGTTTTTT
>TRBV12-3/TRBV12-4|.|many|TRBJ2-3
CASSFRLPYTDTQYF
TGTGCCAGCAGTTTCCGACTCCCGTACACAGATACGCAGTATTTT
>TRBV20-1|TRBD1|many|TRBJ1-5
CSASYNPGQGVKNQPQHF
TGCAGTGCTAGCTACAACCCTGGGCAGGGGGTTAAGAATCAGCCCCAGCATTTT
>TRBV5-1|.|few|TRBJ2-3
CASSLGGSADTQYF
TGCGCCAGCAGCTTGGGTGGGAGCGCAGATACGCAGTATTTT
>TRBV20-1|TRBD1|many|TRBJ2-7
CSASKWDRGNREQYF
TGCAGTGCTTCTAAGTGGGACAGGGGTAACCGGGAGCAGTACTTC
>TRBV7-9|.|many|TRBJ2-3
CASSLMTVTDTQYF
TGTGCCAGCAGCTTAATGACTGTCACAGATACGCAGTATTTT
>TRBV15|.|many|TRBJ2-7
CATSRGKGAYEQYF
TGTGCCACCAGCAGAGGGAAAGGCGCCTACGAGCAGTACTTC
>TRBV7-2|.|few|TRBJ1-1
CASSFSGTSETSEAFF
TGTGCCAGCAGCTTCTCGGGGACCTCCGAGACGTCTGAAGCTTTCTTT